This T cell receptor (beta chain) was observed in a study of T cell responses to AZD1222 COVID-19 vaccine (dated by TCRdb to the early 2020s). A note on the overall study: AZD1222 recipients with second doses at about 4 weeks or about 12 weeks were pooled, because spike-specific TCR depth and breadth did not differ between schedules. Trial participants were enrolled by age into 18-55, 56-69 and 70-plus year subgroups, with about 150, 28 and 57 TCR-sequenced participants respectively. A total of roughly 240 trial participants underwent TCR sequencing, of whom 200 to 220 received two doses of AZD1222 and about 25 received two doses of the MenACWY control vaccine.

The time point label of this sample denotes: baseline before first vaccination. The vaccinee samples were drawn from two UK trials, COV001 and COV002, one of which was a single-blind randomized controlled phase 2/3 trial testing AZD1222 (ChAdOx1 nCoV-19) in healthy adults. For TCRbeta chain sequencing, PBMC samples were collected from trial participants at day 0 and at day 28 after the second dose. The paper as a whole reports these results and caveats: Reportedly, close to half of the unique spike-specific TCRs recognized epitopes lying outside the regions that are mutated in the B.1.351 and B.1.1.7 variants. Conclusions about previously exposed vaccinees were limited because only six AZD1222 recipients were SARS-CoV-2 seropositive at baseline. The 56-69-year group was small, and its depth increase did not reach significance, likely because of low power. Participants were mostly white British, with more females than males. The authors suggested clonal diversity may have been underestimated. After two AZD1222 doses, both the breadth and the depth of spike-specific TCRs were significantly higher than at day 0 and than in MenACWY recipients. The vaccine-associated CD4 TCRs covered the entire spike protein, and the dominant responses fell in regions 160-218 and 743-854. No day 14 peak-response samples were available, so repertoires were characterized only after the peak T cell response.

The CDR3 contains 14 residues, cysteine and phenylalanine counted. Only the CDR3 DNA stays, 42 bases, in frame from base 1. Relative to germline, V is 1 base shorter and J is 5 bases shorter, with 9 bases between their ends. CDR1 and CDR2, looked up from the germline V gene, are SNHLY and FYNNEI. With respect to this clone: The antigen it binds to is not known. No qualities accompany the bases; no much larger clone lies one base away.

The CDR3 regions of human TCRbeta chains were subjected to immunosequencing. As for the original processing: Repertoire TCRs were checked for matches against a reference library of SARS-CoV-2-specific TCRs that had been generated using the MIRA antigen-specificity platform. Breadth was defined as the fraction of unique TCRs that were SARS-CoV-2-associated. Depth was defined as the fraction of total T cells that were SARS-CoV-2-associated. Using the MIRA data, every spike-specific TCR was mapped to the spike region that the TCR reacted to and assigned to either a CD4 or a CD8 class. Log10-transformed breadth and depth values were compared by one-way ANOVA with Sidak's multiple comparisons tests. TCRdb limited this immuneACCESS table to in-frame rearrangements with V and J called. A share of clones is missing; checked studies link under half to unresolved V genes, and the rest is unexplained. That table gives V, J and clone size, and the DNA gave D and trimming. In this sample the table shows about 76,000 clones, approximately 90% of which occur a single time. About 11% of the sample comes from the top ten.

The rearrangement joined TRBV2 to TRBJ1-5, with TRBD1 tentatively as D gene (5 bases match). The sample in question was peripheral blood, obtained on day 0 of AZD1222 vaccination. The sequence was obtained from an adult in good health. The CDR3 has the sequence CASSEGLGDQPQHF. The base sequence is TGTGCCAGCAGTGAAGGTCTGGGGGATCAGCCCCAGCATTTT.